This T cell receptor beta chain was sequenced in a study of blood T cells in healthy people across ages. The authors ran a second PCR of 7 to 11 cycles using a sample-barcoded 5' primer and a J-beta primer mix. TCRdb re-derived calls from the 5' RACE reads in MiXCR, one entry per CDR3 protein. The profile covers about 570,000 distinct CDR3 sequences, with 25% to 30% appearing a single time and about 18% taken by the ten largest. The CDR3 is made up of 14 amino acids. Trimming cost V 6 bases and J 1 base, with 11 bases left between them. Germline CDR1 is MNHEY and CDR2 is SMNVEV (reference sequence). The clonotype was recovered from a woman aged 70-85 years in good health. The chain recombines TRBV27 with TRBJ2-3; D is undetermined. What was sequenced was blood. The chain's CDR3 is CASSPLPGTDTQYF. The CDR3 bases are TGTGCCAGCAGCCCCCTACCCGGCACAGATACGCAGTATTTT.